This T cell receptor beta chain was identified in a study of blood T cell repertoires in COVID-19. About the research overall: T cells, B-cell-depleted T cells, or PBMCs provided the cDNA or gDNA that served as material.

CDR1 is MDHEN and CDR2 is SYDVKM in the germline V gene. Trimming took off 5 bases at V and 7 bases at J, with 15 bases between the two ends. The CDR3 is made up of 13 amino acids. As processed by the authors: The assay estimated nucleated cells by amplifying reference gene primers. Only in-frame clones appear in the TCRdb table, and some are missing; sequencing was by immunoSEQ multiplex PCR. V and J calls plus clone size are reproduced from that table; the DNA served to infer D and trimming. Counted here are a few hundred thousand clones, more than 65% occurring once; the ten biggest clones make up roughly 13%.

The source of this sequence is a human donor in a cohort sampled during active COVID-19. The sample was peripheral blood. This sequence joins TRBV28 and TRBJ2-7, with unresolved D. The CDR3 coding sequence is TGTGCCAGCAGTCGCTCGCTGGGCCTGGAGCAGTACTTC. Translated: CASSRSLGLEQYF.